Listed below are T cell receptor beta chains from one sample, sequenced in a study of vaccination and CD4 T cells after COVID-19. Their recognized antigens are unknown. Using its own MiXCR run on the PCR reads, TCRdb lists one record per CDR3 protein. Found here are approximately 16,000 distinct CDR3 sequences, 21% of them singletons; the top ten hold 9% to 15%. This specimen was CD4+ T cells from blood, cultured in vitro, taken before SARS-CoV-2 vaccination. The source of these receptors is a human donor who received a COVID-19 vaccine. Each CDR3 is given with its conserved first and last residue. Each record gives: CDR3 protein, CDR3 DNA, D gene, V gene, clone size, J gene. D genes are given only for firm matches. Expanded clones are given a class, and other clones once, few, many or no size at all.

cdr3_aa: CASSQDRQGVITGELFF; cdr3_nt: TGTGCCAGCAGCCAAGATCGACAGGGGGTGATCACCGGGGAGCTGTTTTTT; d_call: TRBD1; v_call: TRBV14; clone_size: -; j_call: TRBJ2-2
cdr3_aa: CASSFRGQETQYF; cdr3_nt: TGTGCCAGCAGCTTCAGGGGCCAAGAGACCCAGTACTTC; d_call: -; v_call: TRBV25-1; clone_size: -; j_call: TRBJ2-5
cdr3_aa: CASRLDGNTEAFF; cdr3_nt: TGCGCCAGCAGGTTGGACGGGAACACTGAAGCTTTCTTT; d_call: -; v_call: TRBV5-1; clone_size: few; j_call: TRBJ1-1
cdr3_aa: CATSDLVPGELFF; cdr3_nt: TGTGCCACCAGTGACCTAGTCCCCGGGGAGCTGTTTTTT; d_call: -; v_call: TRBV24-1; clone_size: -; j_call: TRBJ2-2
cdr3_aa: CATSELAGGYNEQFF; cdr3_nt: TGTGCCACCAGTGAGTTAGCGGGGGGATACAATGAGCAGTTCTTC; d_call: TRBD2; v_call: TRBV24-1; clone_size: -; j_call: TRBJ2-1
cdr3_aa: CSVTPMRGALSTEQFF; cdr3_nt: TGCAGCGTTACCCCGATGCGGGGGGCCCTCTCTACGGAGCAGTTCTTC; d_call: TRBD2; v_call: TRBV29-1; clone_size: -; j_call: TRBJ2-1
cdr3_aa: CASSYSYEGDSPLHF; cdr3_nt: TGTGCCAGCAGCTACTCTTACGAGGGAGACTCACCCCTCCACTTT; d_call: -; v_call: TRBV6-5; clone_size: medium-sized; j_call: TRBJ1-6
cdr3_aa: CASTPLDYGYTF; cdr3_nt: TGTGCCAGCACTCCGTTGGACTATGGCTACACCTTC; d_call: -; v_call: TRBV6-1; clone_size: medium-sized; j_call: TRBJ1-2
cdr3_aa: CASTRQGTTDTQYF; cdr3_nt: TGTGCCAGCACCCGACAGGGAACCACAGATACGCAGTATTTT; d_call: -; v_call: TRBV21-1; clone_size: medium-sized; j_call: TRBJ2-3
cdr3_aa: CASAPLMRGSSKNIQYF; cdr3_nt: TGTGCCAGCGCTCCCTTAATGCGGGGGTCAAGCAAAAACATTCAGTACTTC; d_call: TRBD2; v_call: TRBV27; clone_size: few; j_call: TRBJ2-4
cdr3_aa: CAWSVRSVWSNQPQHF; cdr3_nt: TGTGCCTGGAGTGTAAGGTCGGTCTGGAGCAATCAGCCCCAGCATTTT; d_call: -; v_call: TRBV30; clone_size: -; j_call: TRBJ1-5
cdr3_aa: CAISVGGHEQYF; cdr3_nt: TGTGCCATCAGTGTAGGGGGGCACGAGCAGTACTTC; d_call: -; v_call: TRBV10-3; clone_size: -; j_call: TRBJ2-7
cdr3_aa: CTSSQVRHHNQPQHF; cdr3_nt: TGCACCAGCAGCCAAGTTAGACACCATAATCAGCCCCAGCATTTT; d_call: -; v_call: TRBV1; clone_size: -; j_call: TRBJ1-5
cdr3_aa: CASSESISAGGFNEQFF; cdr3_nt: TGCGCCAGCAGTGAGTCGATTTCGGCGGGGGGTTTCAATGAGCAGTTCTTC; d_call: TRBD2; v_call: TRBV10-1; clone_size: few; j_call: TRBJ2-1
cdr3_aa: CATSGGAGNTEAFF; cdr3_nt: TGTGCCACCAGTGGGGGAGCGGGGAACACTGAAGCTTTCTTT; d_call: -; v_call: TRBV24-1; clone_size: few; j_call: TRBJ1-1
cdr3_aa: CASSPRTPRENTEAFF; cdr3_nt: TGTGCCAGCTCACCTCGGACACCTCGGGAGAACACTGAAGCTTTCTTT; d_call: -; v_call: TRBV18; clone_size: -; j_call: TRBJ1-1
cdr3_aa: CASSSSPTNYGYTF; cdr3_nt: TGTGCCAGCAGTTCGTCCCCGACAAACTATGGCTACACCTTC; d_call: -; v_call: TRBV6-5; clone_size: medium-sized; j_call: TRBJ1-2